This is a list of T cell receptor beta chains from one sample in a study of brain T cells in children with intractable seizures. TCRdb keeps only in-frame clones here, not all; method: immunoSEQ multiplex PCR. The data contain hundreds of thousands of clones, over 85% of them singletons. Specimen: peripheral blood, collected about 5 months after surgery. The receptors here all came from a boy under two years old with tuberous sclerosis and intractable seizures. Both conserved end residues are part of each CDR3. D genes are given only for firm matches. Only part of the rows carry a size: once, few, many, or a class if the clone is expanded.

CSVIDGLNTEAFF TGCAGCGTTATCGACGGACTAAACACTGAAGCTTTCTTT TRBV29-1 - - TRBJ1-1
CASSSGQISGNTIYF TGCGCCAGCAGCTCGGGACAGATCTCTGGAAACACCATATATTTT TRBV5-1 - TRBD1 TRBJ1-3
CASSETGNTEAFF TGCGCCAGCAGCGAGACAGGGAACACTGAAGCTTTCTTT TRBV5-1 - - TRBJ1-1
CASSRQGAGDGYTF TGTGCCAGCAGCCGACAGGGGGCAGGCGATGGCTACACCTTC TRBV2 - TRBD1 TRBJ1-2
CASSLGKGGDTEAFF TGTGCCAGCAGCTTAGGCAAGGGGGGGGACACTGAAGCTTTCTTT TRBV11-2 - - TRBJ1-1
CASSIQGTNNEQFF TGTGCCAGCAGCATACAGGGGACGAACAATGAGCAGTTCTTC TRBV9 - TRBD1 TRBJ2-1
CASSYGGSGEQFF TGTGCCAGCAGTTACGGGGGCTCGGGTGAGCAGTTCTTC TRBV6-5 once - TRBJ2-1
CASSSQREDEQFF TGTGCCAGCAGCTCGCAGCGTGAGGATGAGCAGTTCTTC TRBV7-3 - - TRBJ2-1
CASSTVGAPGDTQYF TGTGCCAGCAGCACCGTGGGGGCCCCGGGGGATACGCAGTATTTT TRBV3-1/TRBV3-2 - - TRBJ2-3
CASREAGGRPDTQYF TGTGCCAGTAGGGAAGCGGGGGGGCGACCTGATACGCAGTATTTT TRBV19 - TRBD2 TRBJ2-3
CASSEWLAREQFF TGCGCCAGCAGTGAGTGGCTAGCACGGGAGCAGTTCTTC TRBV10-2 - - TRBJ2-1
CASSFLGTVSSGANVLTF TGCGCCAGCAGCTTTCTTGGGACAGTCAGCTCTGGGGCCAACGTCCTGACTTTC TRBV5-1 - TRBD1 TRBJ2-6
CASTPNGYGYTF TGTGCCAGCACCCCCAATGGCTATGGCTACACCTTC TRBV2 - - TRBJ1-2
CASSYLAGGGNEQFF TGTGCCAGCAGTTACTTAGCGGGAGGTGGGAATGAGCAGTTCTTC TRBV6-5 - TRBD2 TRBJ2-1
CASSYQKTGANVLTF TGTGCCAGCAGTTACCAGAAGACTGGGGCCAACGTCCTGACTTTC TRBV6-5 once - TRBJ2-6
CASSLTSVHEQYF TGTGCCAGTAGTCTGACTAGCGTCCACGAGCAGTACTTC TRBV19 - TRBD2 TRBJ2-7
CASSQVLLGQGGEQYF TGCGCCAGCAGCCAAGTACTTTTAGGACAGGGTGGCGAGCAGTACTTC TRBV4-1 - TRBD1 TRBJ2-7
CASSPQGARRGTEAFF TGTGCCAGCAGCCCACAGGGGGCTCGCAGGGGCACTGAAGCTTTCTTT TRBV7-9 - TRBD1 TRBJ1-1
CASSREGDRYEKLFF TGTGCCAGCAGCCGGGAGGGGGACCGGTATGAAAAACTGTTTTTT TRBV5-8 - - TRBJ1-4
CASSLRDTYGYTF TGCGCCAGCAGCCTCCGGGACACCTATGGCTACACCTTC TRBV23-1 - - TRBJ1-2
CASSYWGQYEQYF TGTGCCAGCAGTTACTGGGGACAGTACGAGCAGTACTTC TRBV6-2/TRBV6-3 once TRBD1 TRBJ2-7
CASSPVSGANVLTF TGCGCCAGCAGCCCAGTATCTGGGGCCAACGTCCTGACTTTC TRBV5-1 - - TRBJ2-6
CASSVNPPYNEQFF TGTGCCAGCAGCGTAAACCCACCCTACAATGAGCAGTTCTTC TRBV9 - - TRBJ2-1
CASSLYGTETYEQYF TGTGCCAGCAGTCTATACGGGACGGAGACCTACGAGCAGTACTTC TRBV7-3 - - TRBJ2-7
CASSSRPGPRGTDTQYF TGTGCCAGCAGCTCCCGACCGGGTCCCCGCGGCACAGATACGCAGTATTTT TRBV7-9 - - TRBJ2-3
CASSPLLQGRYNEQFF TGTGCCAGCAGCCCCCTCCTCCAGGGAAGATACAATGAGCAGTTCTTC TRBV7-9 - - TRBJ2-1
CASAWGGVGEQYF TGTGCCAGCGCTTGGGGAGGGGTGGGCGAGCAGTACTTC TRBV6-5 once TRBD2 TRBJ2-7
CASSPSETGVYEQYF TGTGCCAGCAGCCCCTCGGAGACAGGGGTCTACGAGCAGTACTTC TRBV3-1/TRBV3-2 - TRBD1 TRBJ2-7
CALDPSGQGDEAFF TGTGCCTTGGACCCGTCGGGACAGGGAGACGAAGCTTTCTTT TRBV30 - TRBD1 TRBJ1-1
CASREQSGRGHGYTF TGTGCCAGTAGAGAACAATCGGGCAGGGGGCATGGCTACACCTTC TRBV19 - TRBD1 TRBJ1-2
CASGQGNTEAFF TGTGCCAGCGGTCAAGGGAACACTGAAGCTTTCTTT TRBV5-4 - - TRBJ1-1
CASSEGQGGYGYTF TGTGCCAGCAGTGAAGGACAGGGGGGTTATGGCTACACCTTC TRBV6-1 once TRBD1 TRBJ1-2
CASSLSWARPGELFF TGTGCCAGCAGCTTAAGCTGGGCCAGGCCCGGGGAGCTGTTTTTT TRBV7-9 - - TRBJ2-2
CASSSTTTGANSPLHF TGTGCCAGCAGCTCTACCACAACAGGGGCTAATTCACCCCTCCACTTT TRBV7-2 - TRBD1 TRBJ1-6
CASSSGLAGDEQYF TGTGCCAGCAGCTCGGGACTAGCGGGAGACGAGCAGTACTTC TRBV11-2 - TRBD2 TRBJ2-7
CSVRQGHYGYTF TGCAGCGTTCGACAGGGCCACTATGGCTACACCTTC TRBV29-1 - TRBD1 TRBJ1-2
CASSENYEQYF TGTGCCAGCAGTGAAAACTACGAGCAGTACTTC TRBV6-1 - - TRBJ2-7
CASSIVDQPQHF TGTGCCAGTAGTATAGTCGATCAGCCCCAGCATTTT TRBV19 - - TRBJ1-5
CASSLVIYSYGYTF TGTGCCAGCAGCTTGGTCATTTATTCCTATGGCTACACCTTC TRBV5-6 - - TRBJ1-2
CASSFRSSYEQYF TGTGCCAGCAGCTTCAGGAGCTCCTACGAGCAGTACTTC TRBV5-5 - - TRBJ2-7
CASTPGQTIYNEQFF TGTGCCAGCACCCCGGGACAGACGATTTACAATGAGCAGTTCTTC TRBV11-3 - TRBD1 TRBJ2-1
CASSQDLQQNQPQHF TGTGCCAGCAGCCAAGATTTACAGCAGAATCAGCCCCAGCATTTT TRBV4-2 few - TRBJ1-5
CASSQVATSGFYEQYF TGCGCCAGCAGCCAAGTTGCAACTAGTGGGTTCTACGAGCAGTACTTC TRBV4-1 - - TRBJ2-7
CASSPRPGMLFGDTQYF TGTGCCAGCTCACCACGTCCGGGGATGCTGTTCGGGGATACGCAGTATTTT TRBV18 - - TRBJ2-3
CASSFPSGAKAYEQFF TGTGCCAGCAGCTTTCCGTCGGGAGCTAAGGCCTATGAGCAGTTCTTC TRBV7-9 - - TRBJ2-1
CASSQEVQPQHF TGCGCCAGCAGCCAAGAAGTTCAGCCCCAGCATTTT TRBV4-1 few - TRBJ1-5
CASSEDTSSTDTQYF TGCGCCAGCAGTGAGGACACGTCTAGCACAGATACGCAGTATTTT TRBV10-1 - - TRBJ2-3
CASSLDGQSSPLHF TGTGCCAGCAGCTTAGATGGTCAGAGTTCACCCCTCCACTTT TRBV11-2 - - TRBJ1-6
CASSVMGLAGDGETQYF TGTGCCAGCAGTGTCATGGGACTAGCGGGAGATGGAGAGACCCAGTACTTC TRBV2 - TRBD2 TRBJ2-5
CASSPRGSYNSPLHF TGTGCCAGCAGCCCCAGGGGCTCCTATAATTCACCCCTCCACTTT TRBV6-5 - - TRBJ1-6
CSASNGGSEAFF TGCAGTGCTAGTAACGGGGGTAGTGAAGCTTTCTTT TRBV20-1 - - TRBJ1-1
CASSMTSGGGISYNEQFF TGTGCCAGTAGTATGACTAGCGGGGGGGGAATCTCCTACAATGAGCAGTTCTTC TRBV19 once TRBD2 TRBJ2-1
CASSSTSGRNNEQFF TGTGCCAGCAGCTCTACTAGCGGGAGAAACAATGAGCAGTTCTTC TRBV7-8 - TRBD2 TRBJ2-1